This section outlines one T cell receptor beta chain sequence together with its context. No antigen is known for it. It was RNA transcripts that yielded the amplified TCR beta CDR3 regions. The HTBI primer set drove a first-round RT-PCR of the TCR CDR3. TCRdb reprocessed the multiplex PCR reads via MiXCR and lists one record per CDR3 protein. The profile shows a few hundred thousand distinct CDR3 sequences, less than 20% of them singletons. This entry is derived from a study of T cells in Graves' hyperthyroidism and ophthalmopathy. Study background: Peripheral blood sampling occurred at initial diagnosis, before any treatment.

Germline CDR1 MGHRA, CDR2 YSYEKL. There are 14 residues in the CDR3. V lost 1 base, J lost 6 bases, and 11 bases lay in between. Findings and caveats of the study: The model foresaw ophthalmopathy a median 6.5 months prior to onset.

The chain recombines TRBV4-1 with TRBJ2-3; tentative D call: TRBD1 (6 bases). The TCR sequence derives from a woman under 40 with Graves' hyperthyroidism. The source material was blood. Written as DNA, the CDR3 is TGCGCCAGCAGCCAAGTTCCAGGGGAGGATACGCAGTATTTT. Translating it yields CASSQVPGEDTQYF.